This TCR beta chain was found in a study of blood T cells in healthy people across ages. Study-wide points: Greater diversity and more naive CD4+ cells were seen in long-lived donors than in aged donors.

At least ten counts were recorded for this clonotype. Antigen: not known. Through a sample-barcoded 5' primer and a J-beta primer mix, a second PCR was run for about 6 to 11 cycles. Each CDR3 protein is one row after TCRdb ran MiXCR on the 5' RACE reads. The data contain about 1.8 million distinct CDR3 sequences, around 48% of them seen just once; the ten biggest clones take up 2.1%. Extracted total RNA amounted to at least 6 micrograms for each sample. The CDR3 is 16 amino acids. Per the germline V gene, CDR1 is DFQATT and CDR2 is SNEGSKA (reference sequence). The V and J ends lost 2 bases and 0 bases, in that order; junction bases with no gene match: 5.

The source material was blood. This chain uses TRBV20-1 with TRBJ2-5; 11 positions agree with TRBD2. The clonotype originates from a woman in her forties in good health. In nucleotides, the CDR3 is TGCAGTGCTAGACTAGCGGGGGGTGCGTACCAAGAGACCCAGTACTTC. Residues: CSARLAGGAYQETQYF.